This T cell receptor (beta chain) was found in a study of blood T cell repertoires in COVID-19. Study as a whole: Italy, Spain and the United States were the sources of the convalescent and acute COVID-19 samples. PBMCs, B-cell-depleted T cells, or T cells provided the cDNA or gDNA that made up the material.

The germline CDR1 and CDR2 sequences are MNHEY and SVGAGI. The junction had 11 bases not matched to a gene; V was cut back by 5 bases and J by 10 bases. The CDR3 spans 15 residues. Participants were placed into cohorts based on the clinical history they reported. In the authors' workflow: Quantification of nucleated cells was approximated via reference gene primer amplification. Measured with immunoSEQ multiplex PCR; TCRdb has only the in-frame clones, and not every one. V and J calls and clone size follow that table, whereas D and trimming were derived from the DNA. The table has approximately 250,000 clones, 88% seen once.

The V and J genes are TRBV6-5 and TRBJ1-6, with TRBD1 matching over 7 bases. This TCR derives from a woman aged 25-40 years who had recovered from COVID-19. Sequenced: PBMCs or T cells enriched from blood (not recorded which). The CDR3 here is CASSQRTGYRSPLHF. DNA of the CDR3: TGTGCCAGCAGTCAACGGACAGGTTATCGGTCACCCCTCCACTTT.